This is a list of T cell receptor beta chains from one sample in a study of blood T cell repertoires in COVID-19. Only in-frame clones appear in the TCRdb table, and some are missing; sequencing was by immunoSEQ multiplex PCR. The repertoire holds roughly 250,000 clones, approximately 80% seen once, with 2.5% to 3% in the top ten. The specimen sequenced was peripheral blood. Every receptor here comes from a woman aged 60-75 years with active or convalescent COVID-19. CDR3s include the opening cysteine and the closing phenylalanine or tryptophan. Fields, in order: V gene, J gene, clone size, D gene, CDR3 length, CDR3 DNA, CDR3 protein. A D gene is named only where the DNA matches it firmly. The size of a clone is reported for some rows only, either as once, few or many, or as a class for expanded clones.

TRBV27	TRBJ1-5	-	-	16	TGTGCCAGCAGTTTACGGGGGGGCCTACCCAATCAGCCCCAGCATTTT	CASSLRGGLPNQPQHF
TRBV7-2	TRBJ1-2	-	TRBD1	19	TGTGCCAGCAGCTTTTCAGCTGGGCAGCCGGGACAGGGAGAAGGAGGCTACACCTTC	CASSFSAGQPGQGEGGYTF
TRBV7-9	TRBJ1-1	-	-	15	TGTGCCAGCAGCTTAGAGGGAGGACCGAACACTGAAGCTTTCTTT	CASSLEGGPNTEAFF
TRBV7-8	TRBJ1-6	-	-	16	TGTGCCAGCAGCCCTCGAGGCAACTCCTATAATTCACCCCTCCACTTT	CASSPRGNSYNSPLHF
TRBV3-1/TRBV3-2	TRBJ1-5	-	TRBD1	14	TGTGCCAGCAGCCAAGCGACAGGGAATCAGCCCCAGCATTTT	CASSQATGNQPQHF
TRBV7-8	TRBJ1-4	many	TRBD1	19	TGTGCCAGCAGCCATTATCCGGGGACAGGGATTAAATTGAATGAAAAACTGTTTTTT	CASSHYPGTGIKLNEKLFF
TRBV9	TRBJ2-3	once	-	17	TGTGCCAGCAGCGTAGAAGGGGGAGGGTATGGAACAGATACGCAGTATTTT	CASSVEGGGYGTDTQYF
TRBV4-2	TRBJ2-1	-	-	15	TGTGCCAGCAGCCACTATCAAAGCTCCTACAATGAGCAGTTCTTC	CASSHYQSSYNEQFF
TRBV11-2	TRBJ2-7	-	TRBD1	19	TGTGCCAGCAGCTACTGGATGTTCGGGACAGGGGGTACCGCCTACGAGCAGTACTTC	CASSYWMFGTGGTAYEQYF
TRBV20-1	TRBJ1-1	-	-	14	TGCAGTGCTAGTTTGGGGGCAGGGAACACTGAAGCTTTCTTT	CSASLGAGNTEAFF
TRBV7-2	TRBJ2-2	-	-	16	TGTGCCAGCAGCTTGTCGGGCAGGGGGAACACCGGGGAGCTGTTTTTT	CASSLSGRGNTGELFF
TRBV7-3	TRBJ2-2	-	-	12	TGTGCCAGCAGCTTCGAGACAGGAGAGGTGTTTTTT	CASSFETGEVFF